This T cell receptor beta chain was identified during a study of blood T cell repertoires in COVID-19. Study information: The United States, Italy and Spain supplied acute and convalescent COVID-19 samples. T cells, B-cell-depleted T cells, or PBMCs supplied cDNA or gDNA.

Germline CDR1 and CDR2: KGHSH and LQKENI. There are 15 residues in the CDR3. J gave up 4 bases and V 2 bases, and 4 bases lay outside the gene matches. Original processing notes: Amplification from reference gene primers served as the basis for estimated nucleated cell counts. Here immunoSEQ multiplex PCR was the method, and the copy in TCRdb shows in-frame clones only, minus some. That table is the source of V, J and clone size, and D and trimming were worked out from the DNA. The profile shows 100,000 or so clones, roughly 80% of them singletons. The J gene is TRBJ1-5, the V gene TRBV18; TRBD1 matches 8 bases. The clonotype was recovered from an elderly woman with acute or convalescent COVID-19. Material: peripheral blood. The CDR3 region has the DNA TGTGCCAGCTCACCAACAGGGGGTTCAAATCAGCCCCAGCATTTT. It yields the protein CASSPTGGSNQPQHF.